Detailed here is one TCR beta chain. This sample is drawn from a study of T cell responses to AZD1222 COVID-19 vaccine. Profiling relied on immunoSEQ multiplex PCR, and the TCRdb table lists in-frame clones only, not all of them. Of some 130,000 clones in the sample, around 92% are singletons; the top ten hold less than 3.5%. V was clipped by 5 bases and J by 1 base, with 8 bases between them. This CDR3 is 14 amino acids long. Looked up from germline, CDR1 is MDHEN and CDR2 is SYDVKM. This chain uses TRBV28 with TRBJ2-2; D perhaps matches TRBD2 (6 bases). The input for sequencing was peripheral blood, taken 28 days after the second AZD1222 dose. The receptor was isolated from an adult who received the AZD1222 COVID-19 vaccine. CDR3 sequence: CASSKGGNTGELFF. The CDR3 coding sequence is TGTGCCAGCAGTAAGGGAGGGAACACCGGGGAGCTGTTTTTT.